This T cell receptor (beta chain) was obtained from a study of T cells in Graves' hyperthyroidism and ophthalmopathy. RNA transcripts gave rise to amplified TCR beta CDR3 regions. The TCR CDR3 was amplified in a first-round RT-PCR using the HTBI primer set. In TCRdb, the multiplex PCR reads were re-called with MiXCR into one record per CDR3 protein. This table holds roughly 710,000 distinct CDR3 sequences, around a third found once. Patients were excluded for uncontrolled infection, other autoimmune disease, pregnancy or lactation. Clinical symptoms, serum thyroxine, TRAb, thyroid ultrasound and orbital computed tomography informed diagnoses. The CDR3 runs 9 residues. V lost 3 bases and J lost 11, with 7 bases in between. CDR1 and CDR2 (germline): SQVTM, ANQGSEA. This clonotype has ten or more counts.

This chain uses TRBV29-1 with TRBJ1-1; a possible D gene is TRBD1 (5 bases). Material for sequencing was blood. The TCR comes from a woman between 40 and 50 years old with Graves' hyperthyroidism. CDR3 residues: CSVESGAFF. The CDR3 DNA reads TGCAGCGTTGAGTCAGGGGCTTTCTTT.